The clone carrying this T cell receptor beta chain appeared a single time. The data derive from a study of blood T cell repertoires in COVID-19. Study as a whole: Samples taken during acute and convalescent COVID-19 were collected in the United States, Italy and Spain. PBMCs, B-cell-depleted T cells, or T cells provided the cDNA or gDNA that made up the material.

Repertoires were generated with immunoSEQ multiplex PCR, while TCRdb's copy carries only in-frame clones and drops some. The profile shows about 110,000 clones, about 88% of them singletons. The CDR3 has 11 amino acids. V was cut by 6 bases and J by 6 bases, with 10 bases left in between. The germline V gene has CDR1 DFQATT and CDR2 SNEGSKA (reference sequence). The sequence was obtained from a woman between 45 and 65 years old with acute or convalescent COVID-19. The source material was peripheral blood. The chain employs TRBV20-1 and TRBJ2-3, with TRBD2 as a possible D gene (6 bases). The CDR3 here is CSAELADTQYF. For the CDR3, the DNA is TGCAGTGCAGAACTAGCTGATACGCAGTATTTT.